This T cell receptor (beta chain) derives from a study of response to subunit inactivated influenza vaccine. Using its own MiXCR run on the RT-PCR reads, TCRdb lists one record per CDR3 protein. The repertoire holds fewer than 750,000 distinct CDR3 sequences, about 15% seen once, with around 10% in the top ten. This clonotype has just one count. What it recognizes is unknown. Study outcomes and limitations: New T cells are recruited in small numbers by each seasonal influenza vaccination, according to the authors' suggestion.

Trimming removed 0 bases from V and 6 bases from J; junction bases left unmatched: 8. Germline assignment: CDR1 MNHEY and CDR2 SVGEGT. The CDR3 contains 15 residues. This TCR was sampled from a man between 50 and 59 years old who received an inactivated influenza vaccine. This material consisted of PBMCs from blood, taken 11 to 12 days after vaccination. The genes are TRBV6-2 or TRBV6-3 and TRBJ2-7; 7 bases map to TRBD1. The CDR3 region has the DNA TGTGCCAGCAGTTACTCGAAGACAGGGAACGGCGAGCAGTACTTC. Translating gives CASSYSKTGNGEQYF.